This T cell receptor (beta chain) was obtained from a study of tissue T cells after allogeneic stem cell transplantation. Findings and caveats of the study: Blood and spleen captured only part of the tissue TCR repertoire. TCR repertoires tracked anatomic similarity, regardless of disease or transplant status. Shared clones across patients were few; motif clustering revealed tissue-specific shared signatures. Alloreactivity or antigen specificity of tissue TCRs was not determined; some clones might be host cells.

TCRdb's table, derived via immunoSEQ multiplex PCR, lists solely in-frame clones and lacks some. Of about 50,000 clones in the sample, around 67% were seen once. The CDR3 has 12 amino acids. Trimming pared 4 bases from V and 7 bases from J, leaving 8 bases between. Germline loops: CDR1 LGHDT, CDR2 YNNKQL (reference sequence). This clone was counted between two and nine times. The antigen is not known. Genes here carry mouse names. Read coverage stops 1 residue before the CDR3 terminus; the germline J gene supplies the remainder. The V and J genes are TRBV4 and TRBJ1-3; TRBD1 is a possible D gene (6 bases). This sequence originates from a pool of C57BL/6 mice in good health. The sample was sorted cells pooled from one or two spleens. CDR3 residues: CASSWTDNTLYF. CDR3 DNA, as far as it was read: TGTGCCAGCAGCTGGACAGACAATACGCTCTAT.